This TCR beta chain derives from a study of cytotoxic CD8 clonotypes in ibrutinib-treated CLL. Study conclusions and caveats: Higher circulating CD8+ T-cell counts strongly accompanied higher baseline clonality, above age-matched healthy donors.

Germline CDR1 and CDR2: SEHNR and FQNEAQ (reference sequence). This CDR3 has 12 amino acids. The V end lost 6 bases, the J end lost 6 bases, and 11 bases lay between the germline ends. This clone was picked up a small number of times. The antigen is undetermined. A 1 in 200,000 to 1 in 1 million T cell depth was the sequencing target. Profiling relied on immunoSEQ multiplex PCR, and the TCRdb table lists in-frame clones only, not all of them. The sample contains 250,000 to 350,000 clones, roughly three quarters of which appear only once. J is TRBJ1-1 and V is TRBV7-9, with a tentative D call TRBD1 (5 bases). The starting material was PBMCs, obtained at disease progression, from a patient treated with ibrutinib. This receptor was identified in a human donor with chronic lymphocytic leukemia. The CDR3 DNA sequence: TGTGCCAGCAGAAGTCAGGGCCCTGAAGCTTTCTTT. This codes for CASRSQGPEAFF.